The clone carrying this T cell receptor (beta chain) was seen only a few times. Its antigen is not known. The germline and genes are mouse ones. The read stops 3 residues short of the end of the CDR3; the missing end is completed from the germline J gene. Extracted from the samples, RNA was reverse transcribed into cDNA to serve as the sequencing template. Generated by immunoSEQ multiplex PCR, the TCRdb table keeps only in-frame clones and is missing some. This sample has 250,000 or so clones, each found more than once. The CDR3 has 14 amino acids. Germline V lookup: CDR1 FNHDT, CDR2 SITEND (reference sequence). V lost 4 bases, J lost 2 bases, and 7 bases lay in between. Using CD4, CD8alpha, NKG2D, NKG2ACE and other markers, pooled cutaneous lymph node cells were sorted. The data were obtained in a study of CD8+ T cells in alopecia areata. Study-level information: C3H/HeJ donors with spontaneous alopecia, about 6-12 months old, supplied skin grafts to roughly 6-11-week-old female C3H/HeJ mice.

Findings and caveats of the study: Normal skin's resident alphabeta T cells are sequenced alongside lesional scalp T cells. Greater clonality was observed in lesional scalp samples, especially alopecia totalis/universalis, versus normal scalp.

V and J are TRBV19 and TRBJ1-6, with D possibly TRBD1 on 5 matching bases. TRBJ1-6 is known as an ORF, though its function is uncertain. The TCR was taken from a C3H/HeJ mouse with alopecia areata. The strain is characterized by the MHC haplotype H2-k. The sample consisted of CD4+ T cells sorted from a lymph node. The sequenced CDR3 bases are TGTGCCAGCAGTTCAGGGCCCTATAATTCGCCC. It translates to CASSSGPYNSP. The entire CDR3 protein is CASSSGPYNSPLYF.